One sample yielded the 6 T cell receptor beta chains listed below, sequenced in a study of blood T cells in healthy people across ages. Together with a sample-barcoded 5' primer, a J-beta primer mix was included in a second PCR lasting about 6 to 11 cycles. MiXCR, applied by TCRdb to the 5' RACE reads, yields one record per CDR3 protein. This sample has about 1.1 million distinct CDR3 sequences, with around two fifths found just once. Sequencing input: blood. The receptors originated from a man between 18 and 29 years old in good health.

The J gene is TRBJ2-3, the V gene TRBV28; tentative D call: TRBD1 (6 bases). Trimming took 6 bases from V and 2 from J, leaving 15 bases between them. The germline V gene has CDR1 MDHEN and CDR2 SYDVKM. CDR3 length equals 15 residues. In DNA form, the CDR3 reads TGTGCCAGCAGCCCGGGACAATCAAACACAGATACGCAGTATTTT. Its protein product is CASSPGQSNTDTQYF.

This chain uses TRBV7-8 with TRBJ2-3; D unclear. The CDR3 covers 15 residues. Germline V lookup: CDR1 SGHVS, CDR2 FQNEAQ. Trimming pared 1 base from V and 7 bases from J, leaving 15 bases between. The CDR3 here is CASSLGGRARNTQYF. The CDR3 bases are TGTGCCAGCAGCTTAGGGGGAAGAGCCAGGAATACGCAGTATTTT.

CDR3: CASSLYRVGASPNTGELFF. Written as DNA, the CDR3 is TGTGCCAGCAGCCTTTACCGCGTAGGGGCTAGCCCGAACACCGGGGAGCTGTTTTTT. V and J are TRBV7-6 and TRBJ2-2; D possibly matches TRBD1 or TRBD2 (5 bases each). CDR3 length: 19 amino acids. Germline CDR1 is SGHVS and CDR2 is FNYEAQ. V was clipped by 5 bases and J by 0 bases, with 22 bases between them.

This clonotype was counted a few times. The J gene is TRBJ2-7, the V gene TRBV12-3 or TRBV12-4, with TRBD2 matching 11 bases. With 4 bases clipped from V and 10 bases from J, the junction kept 12 bases outside the gene matches. This CDR3 contains 15 residues. CDR3 DNA sequence: TGTGCCAGCAGTTCACCCTCTAGCGGGGGGCCCACCCAGTACTTC. The encoded protein is CASSSPSSGGPTQYF.

The chain recombines TRBV15 with TRBJ1-1, with D possibly TRBD1 on 6 matching bases. The CDR3 covers 15 residues. Germline V gene sequence: CDR1 LNHNV, CDR2 YYDKDF (reference sequence). V dropped 3 bases and J dropped 1 base, with 12 bases sitting between them. CDR3 coding DNA: TGTGCCACCAGCAGGGAGGACAGCAAGAACACTGAAGCTTTCTTT. It encodes CATSREDSKNTEAFF.

The rearrangement links TRBV5-1 to TRBJ2-1; D is possibly TRBD1 (5 bases). This CDR3 comprises 14 residues. Germline CDR1 and CDR2: SGHRS and YFSETQ. V lost 0 bases and J lost 6, with 10 bases in between. The chain's CDR3 is CASSLGVRANEQFF. Here the CDR3 DNA reads TGCGCCAGCAGCTTGGGAGTCAGGGCCAATGAGCAGTTCTTC.